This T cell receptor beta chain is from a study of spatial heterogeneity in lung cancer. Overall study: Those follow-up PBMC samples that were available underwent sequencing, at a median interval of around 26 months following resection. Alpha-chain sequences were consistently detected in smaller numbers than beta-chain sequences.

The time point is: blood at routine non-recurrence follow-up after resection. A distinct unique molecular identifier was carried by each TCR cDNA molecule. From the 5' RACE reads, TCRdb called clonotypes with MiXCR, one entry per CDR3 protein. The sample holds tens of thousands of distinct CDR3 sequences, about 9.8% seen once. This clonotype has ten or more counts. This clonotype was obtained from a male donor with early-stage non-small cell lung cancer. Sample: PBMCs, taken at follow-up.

Written as DNA, the CDR3 is TGTGCCAGCAGTCTGCCAGGCCCGGATTCACCCCTCCACTTT. Protein: CASSLPGPDSPLHF. The V gene is TRBV5-5, the J gene TRBJ1-6, with no clear D. The CDR3 totals 14 residues. Germline V gives CDR1 SGHKS, CDR2 YYEKEE (reference sequence). V was trimmed by 5 bases and J by 8 bases, leaving 14 bases between them.